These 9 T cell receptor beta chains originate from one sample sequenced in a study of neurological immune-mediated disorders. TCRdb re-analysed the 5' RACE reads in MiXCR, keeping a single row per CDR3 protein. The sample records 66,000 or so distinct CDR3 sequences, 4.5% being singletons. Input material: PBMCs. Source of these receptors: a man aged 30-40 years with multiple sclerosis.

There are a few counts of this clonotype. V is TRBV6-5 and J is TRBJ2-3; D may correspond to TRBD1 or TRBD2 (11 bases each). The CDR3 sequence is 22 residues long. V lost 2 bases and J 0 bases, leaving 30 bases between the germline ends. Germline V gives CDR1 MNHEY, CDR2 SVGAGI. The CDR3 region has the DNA TGTGCCAGCAGTTACGACCGGACAGGGGGCCTAGCGGGGGGCACTAGCACAGATACGCAGTATTTT. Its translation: CASSYDRTGGLAGGTSTDTQYF.

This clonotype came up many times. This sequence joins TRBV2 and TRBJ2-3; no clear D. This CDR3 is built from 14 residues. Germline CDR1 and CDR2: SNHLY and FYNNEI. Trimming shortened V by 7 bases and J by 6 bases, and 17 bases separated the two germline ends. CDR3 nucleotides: TGTGCCAGCAAGGCTATCACCTTCGAGGATACGCAGTATTTT. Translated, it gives CASKAITFEDTQYF.

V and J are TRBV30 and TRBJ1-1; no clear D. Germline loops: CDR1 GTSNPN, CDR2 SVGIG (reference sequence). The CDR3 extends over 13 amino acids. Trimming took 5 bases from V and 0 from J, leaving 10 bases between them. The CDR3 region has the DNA TGTGCCTGGTCTGAAGGCCTGAACACTGAAGCTTTCTTT. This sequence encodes CAWSEGLNTEAFF.

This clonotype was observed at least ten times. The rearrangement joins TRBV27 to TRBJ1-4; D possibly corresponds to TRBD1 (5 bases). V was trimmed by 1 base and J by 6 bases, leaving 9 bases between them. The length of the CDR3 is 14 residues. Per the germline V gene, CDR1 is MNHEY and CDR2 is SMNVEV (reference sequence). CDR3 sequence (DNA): TGTGCCAGCAGTTTATGGCGGGGGGATGAAAAACTGTTTTTT. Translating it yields CASSLWRGDEKLFF. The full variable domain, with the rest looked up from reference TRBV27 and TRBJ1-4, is EAQVTQNPRYLITVTGKKLTVTCSQNMNHEYMSWYRQDPGLGLRQIYYSMNVEVTDKGDVPEGYKVSRKEKRNFPLILESPSPNQTSLYFCASSLWRGDEKLFFGSGTQLSVL.

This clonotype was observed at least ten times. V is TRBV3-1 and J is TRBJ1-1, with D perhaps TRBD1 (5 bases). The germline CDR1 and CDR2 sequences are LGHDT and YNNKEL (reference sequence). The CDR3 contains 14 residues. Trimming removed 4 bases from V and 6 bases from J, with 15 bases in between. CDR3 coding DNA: TGTGCCAGCAGCCCGGTTGGGGGATATGCTGAAGCTTTCTTT. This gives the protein CASSPVGGYAEAFF.

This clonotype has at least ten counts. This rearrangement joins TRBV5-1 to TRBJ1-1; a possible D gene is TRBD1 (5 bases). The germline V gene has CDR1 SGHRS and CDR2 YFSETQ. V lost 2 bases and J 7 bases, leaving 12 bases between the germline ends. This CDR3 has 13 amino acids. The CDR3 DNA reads TGCGCCAGCAGCTTACCGGGACCGGATGAAGCTTTCTTT. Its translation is CASSLPGPDEAFF.

DNA of the CDR3: TGCGCCAGCAGCTGGTCAGGGGTGAACACTGAAGCTTTCTTT. It encodes CASSWSGVNTEAFF. V usage is TRBV5-1 and J usage is TRBJ1-1; D perhaps matches TRBD1 (6 bases). V was clipped by 3 bases and J by 0 bases, with 9 bases between them. The CDR3 spans 14 residues. Germline CDR1 is SGHRS and CDR2 is YFSETQ.

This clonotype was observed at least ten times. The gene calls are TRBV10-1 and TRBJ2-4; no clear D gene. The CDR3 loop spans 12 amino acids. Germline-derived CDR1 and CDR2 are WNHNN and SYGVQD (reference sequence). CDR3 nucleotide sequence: TGCTCCCCGGATCCAGCCAAAAACATTCAGTACTTC. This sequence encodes CSPDPAKNIQYF.

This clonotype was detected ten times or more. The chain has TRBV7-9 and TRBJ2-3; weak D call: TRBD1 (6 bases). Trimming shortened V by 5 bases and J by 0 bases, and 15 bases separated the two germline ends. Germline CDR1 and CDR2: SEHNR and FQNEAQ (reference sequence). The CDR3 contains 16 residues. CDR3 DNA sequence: TGTGCCAGCAGCCCGACGGGACAACCTAGCACAGATACGCAGTATTTT. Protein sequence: CASSPTGQPSTDTQYF.